This T cell receptor (beta chain) was identified in a study of blood T cell repertoires in COVID-19. Study overall: The samples span acute and convalescent COVID-19 from the United States, Italy and Spain. In each case, the material was cDNA or gDNA derived from T cells, B-cell-depleted T cells, or PBMCs.

The germline V gene has CDR1 PRHDT and CDR2 FYEKMQ (reference sequence). This CDR3 is built from 18 residues. V was pared by 3 bases and J by 0 bases, with 8 bases of the junction left unmatched. In the original processing: Amplifying reference gene primers gave estimates of nucleated cell counts. Libraries were prepared by immunoSEQ multiplex PCR; TCRdb keeps only in-frame clonotypes and omits some of them. That table supplies the V and J calls and clone size; D and trimming were determined from the DNA. The table records under 300,000 clones, around 83% of them present only once. This chain joins TRBV13 and TRBJ2-6; 7 bases are shared with TRBD1. The clonotype was recovered from a woman at least 80 years old with acute or convalescent COVID-19. The sample consisted of peripheral blood. CDR3 DNA sequence: TGTGCCAGCAGCTTGTTAGGGGACAGCCTCTCTGGGGCCAACGTCCTGACTTTC. Translated, it gives CASSLLGDSLSGANVLTF.